This entry lists 25 T cell receptor beta chains sequenced from one sample in a study of blood T cells in healthy people across ages. Using a J-beta primer mix together with a sample-barcoded 5' primer, a second PCR was run for roughly 6 to 11 cycles. Via MiXCR, TCRdb re-called the 5' RACE reads, giving one row per CDR3 protein. Here the sample spans about 800,000 distinct CDR3 sequences, around 25% being singletons. This sample was shared with a second study, whose subject was T cells of mothers and their children.

Sequenced sample: blood. These receptors all come from a boy aged 10-17 years in good health.

This clonotype was seen a few times. The genes are TRBV27 and TRBJ2-7, with D perhaps TRBD1 (6 bases). V lost 11 bases and J 2 bases, leaving 16 bases between the germline ends. Germline lookup yields CDR1 MNHEY and CDR2 SMNVEV (reference sequence). The CDR3 extends over 13 amino acids. CDR3: CAAALGAAYEQYF. The DNA for the CDR3 is TGTGCCGCTGCTCTGGGGGCCGCCTACGAGCAGTACTTC.

The chain couples TRBV6-1 to TRBJ2-5; a weak D match, TRBD2 (6 bases). The germline V gene has CDR1 MNHNS and CDR2 SASEGT. V shed 6 bases and J shed 4 bases, with 12 bases lying between them. This CDR3 has 13 amino acids. The CDR3 here is CASRRGPLETQYF. The CDR3 region has the DNA TGTGCCAGCAGGCGGGGACCGTTAGAGACCCAGTACTTC.

The chain uses TRBV6-6 and TRBJ2-2, with D perhaps matching TRBD1 (5 bases). The V gene lost 1 base and the J gene lost 4 bases, with 13 bases spanning the gap. The CDR3 runs 16 residues. Germline lookup yields CDR1 MNHNY and CDR2 SVGAGI (reference sequence). The CDR3, as DNA: TGTGCCAGCAGTTACTTAGGGCAGGGTGTCACCGGGGAGCTGTTTTTT. The encoded protein is CASSYLGQGVTGELFF.

The genes are TRBV18 and TRBJ2-5, with D unclear. Germline-derived CDR1 and CDR2 are KGHSH and LQKENI. The length of the CDR3 is 13 residues. V lost 6 bases to trimming and J lost 2 bases, with 10 bases between them. The CDR3 DNA is TGTGCCAGCTCGCCCCAGACTCAAGAGACCCAGTACTTC. Translating it yields CASSPQTQETQYF.

This clonotype turned up a few times. V is TRBV5-1 and J is TRBJ2-5, with 8 bases matching TRBD2. Germline-derived CDR1 and CDR2 are SGHRS and YFSETQ. After removal of 0 bases from V and 4 bases from J, the junction contained 8 bases not matched to a gene. The CDR3 spans 16 residues. For the CDR3, the DNA is TGCGCCAGCAGCTTGGCCGGACTAGCCACGGCAGAGACCCAGTACTTC. Its translation is CASSLAGLATAETQYF.

The genes are TRBV12-3 or TRBV12-4 and TRBJ2-3, with 10 positions matching TRBD1. V trimming: 5 bases; J trimming: 7 bases; junction bases outside the gene matches: 6. CDR3 size: 14 residues. This CDR3 reads CASSRDRGSNTQYF. The CDR3 region has the DNA TGTGCCAGCAGTCGGGACAGGGGCTCGAATACGCAGTATTTT.

The chain employs TRBV5-8 and TRBJ2-5; 9 positions match TRBD1. Gene TRBJ2-7 matches the end of the DNA better, so the J call may be wrong. The CDR3 runs to 14 residues. Germline V gives CDR1 SGHTS, CDR2 YDEGEE. The CDR3 sequence: CASSHRTGVVEQYF. The CDR3 coding sequence is TGTGCCAGCAGCCATCGGACAGGGGTCGTCGAGCAGTACTTC.

CDR3: CASSTRTGMETQYF. The CDR3 coding sequence is TGCGCCAGCAGCACGAGGACAGGGATGGAGACCCAGTACTTC. This sequence joins TRBV5-1 and TRBJ2-5, with TRBD1 identical over 8 bases. The CDR3 runs to 14 residues. Germline V gives CDR1 SGHRS, CDR2 YFSETQ. The junction had 7 bases not matched to a gene; V was cut back by 4 bases and J by 5 bases.

The V call is TRBV28, the J call TRBJ1-1; no clear D gene. This CDR3 is 15 amino acids long. Germline CDR1 MDHEN, CDR2 SYDVKM. Trimming cost V 4 bases and J 0 bases, with 12 bases left between them. The CDR3 spells CASSSLWAMNTEAFF. The CDR3 DNA sequence: TGTGCCAGCAGTTCATTGTGGGCGATGAACACTGAAGCTTTCTTT.

As concerns this clonotype: The junction departs from germline at one end; a sequencing error may be responsible. V and J are TRBV29-1 and TRBJ2-2; 7 bases map to TRBD1. The CDR3 sequence is 14 residues long. Germline-derived CDR1 and CDR2 are SQVTM and ANQGSEA. This CDR3 reads CSVEDREDTGELFF. CDR3 nucleotides: TGCAGCGTCGAAGACAGGGAAGACACCGGGGAGCTGTTTTTT.

V usage is TRBV3-1 and J usage is TRBJ1-2; possibly TRBD1 for D (5 bases). Germline values: CDR1 LGHDT, CDR2 YNNKEL (reference sequence). V was trimmed by 3 bases and J by 5 bases, leaving 16 bases between them. The CDR3 sequence is 15 residues long. DNA of the CDR3: TGTGCCAGCAGCCAGGGACTTGTCGTCTCGTATGGCTACACCTTC. Protein sequence: CASSQGLVVSYGYTF.

This clonotype appeared once. One end of the junction does not line up with germline, which may come from a read error. The V gene is TRBV2, the J gene TRBJ1-4; a weak D match, TRBD1 (5 bases). CDR3 length equals 15 residues. CDR1 is SNHLY and CDR2 is FYNNEI in the germline V gene. The CDR3 region is CASSLTHSLGEKPFF. DNA of the CDR3: TGTGCCAGCAGCCTCACTCACAGCCTAGGGGAAAAACCGTTTTTT.

The chain combines TRBV27 with TRBJ1-6; no reliable D call. Between the trimmed V and J ends, which lost 3 bases and 9 bases, there was a span of 9 bases. The CDR3 is 13 residues long. CDR1 is MNHEY, CDR2 SMNVEV, per germline (reference sequence). The CDR3 sequence is CASSFLAASPLHF. CDR3 bases: TGTGCCAGCAGTTTCCTCGCCGCTTCACCCCTCCACTTT.

This sequence joins TRBV9 and TRBJ2-5; a weak D match, TRBD2 (5 bases). The CDR3 has 14 residues. Trimming shortened V by 0 bases and J by 1 base, and 7 bases separated the two germline ends. The germline V gene has CDR1 SGDLS and CDR2 YYNGEE. This CDR3 is CASSVGGLQETQYF. The CDR3 coding sequence is TGTGCCAGCAGCGTAGGCGGGCTCCAAGAGACCCAGTACTTC.

Only a few counts were recorded for this clonotype. The chain links TRBV9 to TRBJ2-3, with D perhaps given as TRBD1 or TRBD2 (5 bases each). V shed 4 bases and J shed 3 bases, with 12 bases lying between them. The CDR3 has 14 residues. Germline CDR1 is SGDLS and CDR2 is YYNGEE. CDR3 bases: TGTGCCAGCAGCACCTCGGGGCCTACAGATACGCAGTATTTT. This sequence encodes CASSTSGPTDTQYF.

In its sample, this clonotype was seen a few times. The rearrangement joins TRBV29-1 to TRBJ2-2; D gene uncertain. CDR3 length: 11 residues. Trimming cost V 7 bases and J 5 bases, with 8 bases left between them. From germline, CDR1 is SQVTM and CDR2 ANQGSEA. CDR3 residues: CSGGGTGELFF. DNA for the CDR3: TGCAGCGGCGGTGGAACCGGGGAGCTGTTTTTT.

The rearrangement links TRBV25-1 to TRBJ2-7, with D possibly matching TRBD2 (6 bases). Looked up from germline, CDR1 is MGHDK and CDR2 is SYGVNS. The CDR3 sequence is 13 residues long. The V end lost 8 bases, the J end lost 0 bases, and 11 bases lay between the germline ends. The CDR3 sequence: CASLAESSYEQYF. CDR3 nucleotides: TGTGCCAGCTTAGCGGAGAGCTCCTACGAGCAGTACTTC.

This clonotype was counted a few times. At one end, the junction sequence differs from germline, possibly due to a read error. The V call is TRBV5-1, the J call TRBJ2-5; D is perhaps TRBD2 (6 bases). Germline values: CDR1 SGHRS, CDR2 YFSETQ. The CDR3 length is 15 residues. The CDR3 DNA is TGCGGCAGCAGCGCCGGGACTCAGGGACCTGCGACCCAGTACTTC. It is translated as CGSSAGTQGPATQYF. The entire variable domain, with the rest obtained from reference TRBV5-1 and TRBJ2-5, is as follows: KAGVTQTPRYLIKTRGQQVTLSCSPISGHRSVSWYQQTPGQGLQFLFEYFSETQRNKGNFPGRFSGRQFSNSRSEMNVSTLELGDSALYLCGSSAGTQGPATQYFGPGTRLLVL.

The sample holds a few counts of this clonotype. V is TRBV20-1 and J is TRBJ2-7; 7 bases line up with TRBD1. The junction had 11 bases not matched to a gene; V was cut back by 2 bases and J by 4 bases. The CDR3 loop spans 15 amino acids. The germline V gene has CDR1 DFQATT and CDR2 SNEGSKA (reference sequence). Written as DNA, the CDR3 is TGCAGTGCTAGACTACTTGACAGGGCCGGGTACGAGCAGTACTTC. Translation gives CSARLLDRAGYEQYF.

The V and J genes are TRBV30 and TRBJ2-7; perhaps TRBD1 as D (5 bases). The germline V gene has CDR1 GTSNPN and CDR2 SVGIG (reference sequence). V was trimmed by 0 bases and J by 2 bases, leaving 8 bases between them. The CDR3 runs 13 residues. The CDR3: CAWSVRGPYEQYF. CDR3 nucleotides: TGTGCCTGGAGTGTAAGGGGTCCCTACGAGCAGTACTTC. Looking up the rest from reference TRBV30 and TRBJ2-7 gives the full variable domain: SQTIHQWPATLVQPVGSPLSLECTVEGTSNPNLYWYRQAAGRGLQLLFYSVGIGQISSEVPQNLSASRPQDRQFILSSKKLLLSDSGFYLCAWSVRGPYEQYFGPGTRLTVT.

V gene TRBV14 combines with J gene TRBJ2-7; the D is unclear. Germline assignment: CDR1 SGHDN and CDR2 FVKESK. Deletions cut 1 base from V and 3 bases from J, with 7 bases between. The CDR3 extends over 13 amino acids. CDR3 in amino acids: CASSQGLIYEQYF. Here the CDR3 DNA reads TGTGCCAGCAGCCAAGGACTTATCTACGAGCAGTACTTC.

This clonotype was found many times. The chain joins TRBV14 to TRBJ2-2; D might be TRBD2 (5 bases). Trimming cost V 3 bases and J 6 bases, with 11 bases left between them. The germline V gene encodes CDR1 SGHDN and CDR2 FVKESK. The CDR3 consists of 14 residues. CDR3 DNA: TGTGCCAGCAGCCAGAGGGAATTCTCCGGGGAGCTGTTTTTT. This translates into CASSQREFSGELFF.

V gene TRBV29-1 combines with J gene TRBJ1-1; 7 bases fit TRBD1. V was pared by 4 bases and J by 4 bases, with 15 bases of the junction left unmatched. The CDR3 has 16 residues. From germline, CDR1 is SQVTM and CDR2 ANQGSEA. The CDR3 sequence: CSVGGATGVVGTEAFF. The CDR3 DNA sequence: TGCAGCGTTGGGGGGGCAACAGGGGTTGTTGGCACTGAAGCTTTCTTT.

The chain recombines TRBV6-6 with TRBJ2-1; D is unresolved. V lost 6 bases and J lost 0, with 9 bases in between. Germline CDR1 is MNHNY and CDR2 is SVGAGI (reference sequence). This CDR3 has 14 amino acids. CDR3 DNA: TGTGCCAGCAGGCCCAGGAGCTCCTACAATGAGCAGTTCTTC. Translated, it gives CASRPRSSYNEQFF.

This clonotype was counted a few times. Written as DNA, the CDR3 is TGTGCCAGCAGTTACTCGAGGCAGGGGGTTGTCTACAATGAGCAGTTCTTC. Translation: CASSYSRQGVVYNEQFF. The chain has TRBV6-5 and TRBJ2-1; 7 bases align to TRBD1. The V gene's germline CDR1 is MNHEY and CDR2 SVGAGI. Trimming at V came to 0 bases and at J to 3 bases, leaving 8 bases not matched to a gene. CDR3 size: 17 residues.